This TCR beta chain derives from a study of cytomegalovirus exposure and HLA in healthy donors. This PCR relied on a set of 60 Vbeta primers and 13 Jbeta primers. Generated by immunoSEQ multiplex PCR, the TCRdb table keeps only in-frame clones and is missing some. This listing includes 140,000 to 150,000 clones. As regards this clone: Its target is not known.

Germline V gene lookup returns CDR1 GTSNPN and CDR2 SVGIG (reference sequence). V dropped 3 bases and J dropped 7; count of bases not matched to a gene: 12. The CDR3 sequence is 16 residues long. Regarding the study as a whole: TCR beta V segments were, for the most part, productive about 87% or about 30% of the time in an earlier analysis. The analysis excluded some indistinguishable V segments, including TRBV6-2 and TRBV6-3. There were some public TCRs occurring in many donors, but most TCR sequences were rare. Later analysis indicated greater clonal expansion among HLA-associated TCR beta chains than among equally common other chains.

The specimen sequenced was PBMCs. This TCR was sampled from a male donor in good health and CMV-seronegative. The J gene is TRBJ1-5, the V gene TRBV30; 10 bases are shared with TRBD1. CDR3 region: CAWSSTPGQGSQPQHF. CDR3 sequence (DNA): TGTGCCTGGAGCTCAACTCCGGGACAGGGGAGCCAGCCCCAGCATTTT.